This T cell receptor beta chain was recovered during a study of blood T cell repertoires in COVID-19. Looking at the study overall: The cDNA or gDNA used as material had been derived from T cells, B-cell-depleted T cells, or PBMCs.

The participants were between roughly 18 and 100 years old and came from about two dozen US areas. Germline CDR1 and CDR2: SNHLY and FYNNEI. V shed 10 bases, J shed 4 bases, and the junction held 6 bases outside the gene matches. The CDR3 sequence is 12 residues long. Repertoires were generated with immunoSEQ multiplex PCR, while TCRdb's copy carries only in-frame clones and drops some. The data hold about 280,000 clones, with roughly 91% observed a single time. The V and J genes are TRBV2 and TRBJ2-5; TRBD1 matches at 7 bases. This receptor was identified in a woman between 55 and 75 years old who had recovered from COVID-19. What was sequenced was PBMCs or T cells enriched from blood (not recorded which). CDR3 in amino acids: CATGTAGETQYF. DNA for the CDR3: TGTGCCACCGGGACAGCCGGAGAGACCCAGTACTTC.